Below, 16 T cell receptor beta chains from the same sample are listed, as sequenced in a study of OX40 agonist ivuxolimab in advanced cancers. Produced via immunoSEQ multiplex PCR; TCRdb's table is partial and in-frame only. The repertoire has roughly 49,000 clones, about 79% of them found once; the top ten carry 6.5% to 9%. The sample was CD4+ or CD8+ T cells sorted from blood, taken in a trial of the OX40 agonist ivuxolimab. These receptors originate from an adult with an advanced solid tumor such as melanoma, head and neck, liver or kidney cancer.

The chain joins TRBV7-8 to TRBJ1-5, with 8 bases identical to TRBD1. The CDR3 runs to 16 residues. The germline V gene has CDR1 SGHVS and CDR2 FQNEAQ. The V gene end was trimmed by 0 bases and the J gene end by 3 bases; junction bases not matched to a gene: 4. The CDR3 region is CASSLAPDRVNQPQHF. The CDR3 region has the DNA TGTGCCAGCAGCTTAGCCCCGGACAGGGTCAATCAGCCCCAGCATTTT.

This chain connects TRBV10-2 to TRBJ2-1; D remains unclear. The V and J ends lost 4 bases and 4 bases respectively, with 2 bases between them. Germline CDR1 is WSHSY and CDR2 is SAAADI. The CDR3 sequence is 11 residues long. The CDR3 bases are TGCGCCAGCAGTGCTTACAATGAGCAGTTCTTC. This translates into CASSAYNEQFF.

The rearrangement links TRBV18 to TRBJ1-1; D is possibly TRBD1 (6 bases). The germline gives CDR1 KGHSH, CDR2 LQKENI. V gave up 3 bases and J gave up 3 bases, with 8 bases separating them. This CDR3 has 13 amino acids. CDR3 loop: CASSPRGDTEAFF. The CDR3 DNA follows: TGTGCCAGCTCACCGAGGGGGGACACTGAAGCTTTCTTT.

The chain employs TRBV30 and TRBJ1-3; no firm D call. This CDR3 comprises 15 residues. The V end lost 3 bases, the J end lost 2 bases, and 14 bases lay between the germline ends. Germline V gives CDR1 GTSNPN, CDR2 SVGIG (reference sequence). The CDR3 is CAWSPFSGTGNTIYF. The DNA for the CDR3 is TGTGCCTGGAGCCCCTTTTCGGGGACTGGAAACACCATATATTTT. Full variable domain (rest looked up from reference TRBV30 and TRBJ1-3): SQTIHQWPATLVQPVGSPLSLECTVEGTSNPNLYWYRQAAGRGLQLLFYSVGIGQISSEVPQNLSASRPQDRQFILSSKKLLLSDSGFYLCAWSPFSGTGNTIYFGEGSWLTVV.

V gene TRBV29-1 combines with J gene TRBJ2-3, with TRBD1 matching 7 bases. Losses at the gene ends were 7 bases for V and 4 bases for J; bases not matched to a gene: 5. CDR1 is SQVTM, CDR2 ANQGSEA, per germline. The CDR3 length is 12 residues. CDR3 sequence (DNA): TGCAGCGGTATACAGGGGTCAGATACGCAGTATTTT. This translates into CSGIQGSDTQYF.

V usage is TRBV5-8 and J usage is TRBJ2-1; 8 nucleotides align to TRBD1. The V gene's germline CDR1 is SGHTS and CDR2 YDEGEE. Trimming took 2 bases from V and 1 from J; bases not matched to a gene: 5. The CDR3 has 16 amino acids. The CDR3 protein is CASSFYRGRSYNEQFF. CDR3 nucleotides: TGTGCCAGCAGCTTTTACAGGGGGAGGTCCTACAATGAGCAGTTCTTC.

This chain joins TRBV2 and TRBJ2-5, with a tentative D call TRBD1 (8 bases). Germline values: CDR1 SNHLY, CDR2 FYNNEI. V was pared by 4 bases and J by 5 bases, with 17 bases between. This CDR3 spans 15 amino acids. CDR3 sequence (DNA): TGTGCCAGCAGTGCAAACAGGGGGGGTGCGGAGACCCAGTACTTC. Its protein is CASSANRGGAETQYF.

The chain employs TRBV27 and TRBJ2-5; perhaps TRBD1 as D (7 bases). CDR3 length: 15 residues. With 2 bases removed from V and 2 bases from J, the gap between germline ends came to 12 bases. Germline loops: CDR1 MNHEY, CDR2 SMNVEV (reference sequence). CDR3 coding DNA: TGTGCCAGCAGTTTACGTTCAGGGGGGCAAGAGACCCAGTACTTC. As protein: CASSLRSGGQETQYF.

In its sample, this clone was seen once. V usage is TRBV6-5 and J usage is TRBJ1-4, with 7 nucleotides matching TRBD1. The V and J ends lost 9 bases and 3 bases, in that order; junction bases with no gene match: 10. Germline CDR1 is MNHEY and CDR2 is SVGAGI. The CDR3 totals 15 residues. The CDR3 coding sequence is TGTGCCAGTCGTAGACAGGGTTTGTCTAATGAAAAACTGTTTTTT. This encodes CASRRQGLSNEKLFF.

The chain uses TRBV9 and TRBJ2-1, with TRBD2 matching 11 bases. Losses at the gene ends were 1 base for V and 10 bases for J; bases not matched to a gene: 4. The germline V gene encodes CDR1 SGDLS and CDR2 YYNGEE. The CDR3 is made up of 14 amino acids. CDR3 protein: CASSVTSGREEQFF. The CDR3 DNA follows: TGTGCCAGCAGCGTAACTAGCGGGAGAGAGGAGCAGTTCTTC. The full variable domain, its missing parts supplied by reference TRBV9 and TRBJ2-1, is DSGVTQTPKHLITATGQRVTLRCSPRSGDLSVYWYQQSLDQGLQFLIQYYNGEERAKGNILERFSAQQFPDLHSELNLSSLELGDSALYFCASSVTSGREEQFFGPGTRLTVL.

The chain uses TRBV5-1 and TRBJ2-5; TRBD2 agrees at 10 bases. J was trimmed by 3 bases and V by 4 bases; bases with no gene match: 6. There are 15 residues in the CDR3. Germline V gives CDR1 SGHRS, CDR2 YFSETQ. The DNA for the CDR3 is TGCGCCAGCAGCCCAACCGGGACTAGCGAAGAGACCCAGTACTTC. Amino acids: CASSPTGTSEETQYF.

The CDR3 nucleotides read TGTGCCAGCAGCTTAGTCGTCCCCACTGAAGCTTTCTTT. Protein: CASSLVVPTEAFF. This chain uses TRBV11-3 with TRBJ1-1; no clear D. CDR3 length: 13 residues. V was shortened by 1 base and J by 4 bases, with 7 bases between the two germline ends. Germline CDR1 is SGHNT and CDR2 is YENEEA.

The rearrangement links TRBV30 to TRBJ2-3; 13 positions agree with TRBD2. This CDR3 has 16 amino acids. Germline CDR1 and CDR2: GTSNPN and SVGIG (reference sequence). V was clipped by 0 bases and J by 2 bases; unmatched bases: 2. CDR3 sequence reads: CAWSVGLAGDTDTQYF. The CDR3 DNA sequence: TGTGCCTGGAGTGTAGGACTAGCGGGAGACACAGATACGCAGTATTTT. Full variable domain (remainder filled in from reference TRBV30 and TRBJ2-3): SQTIHQWPATLVQPVGSPLSLECTVEGTSNPNLYWYRQAAGRGLQLLFYSVGIGQISSEVPQNLSASRPQDRQFILSSKKLLLSDSGFYLCAWSVGLAGDTDTQYFGPGTRLTVL.

This clone was recorded a few times. V usage is TRBV7-2 and J usage is TRBJ2-3; D might be TRBD1 or TRBD2, each matching 5 bases. With 3 bases removed from V and 3 bases from J, the gap between germline ends came to 7 bases. CDR1 is SGHTA and CDR2 is FQGNSA in the germline V gene. The CDR3 length is 13 residues. The CDR3 loop is CASSFGGTDTQYF. The CDR3 nucleotides read TGTGCCAGCAGCTTTGGGGGAACAGATACGCAGTATTTT. Full variable domain (remainder filled in from reference TRBV7-2 and TRBJ2-3): GAGVSQSPSNKVTEKGKDVELRCDPISGHTALYWYRQSLGQGLEFLIYFQGNSAPDKSGLPSDRFSAERTGGSVSTLTIQRTQQEDSAVYLCASSFGGTDTQYFGPGTRLTVL.

The chain carries TRBV27 and TRBJ2-7; D possibly uses TRBD1 or TRBD2 (5 bases each). Trimming took 0 bases from V and 5 from J, leaving 17 bases between them. This CDR3 has 16 amino acids. Germline V gene sequence: CDR1 MNHEY, CDR2 SMNVEV (reference sequence). Written as DNA, the CDR3 is TGTGCCAGCAGTTTATCGTGGGGCTCACTAGGGAACGAGCAGTACTTC. Protein product: CASSLSWGSLGNEQYF.

The rearrangement links TRBV9 to TRBJ1-2; 7 bases map to TRBD1. Per the germline V gene, CDR1 is SGDLS and CDR2 is YYNGEE. The CDR3 totals 16 residues. The V segment lost 3 bases and the J segment 0 bases; nucleotides outside the gene matches: 8. This CDR3 reads CASSEGQGEANYGYTF. The CDR3 nucleotides read TGTGCCAGCAGCGAGGGGCAGGGGGAGGCTAACTATGGCTACACCTTC.